The rows below give T cell receptor beta chains drawn from one sample of a study of graft-versus-host responses after intestinal transplantation. Profiling relied on immunoSEQ multiplex PCR, and the TCRdb table lists in-frame clones only, not all of them. The sample yields 9,500 to 12,000 clones, 80% to 85% seen once. Specimen: PBMCs, collected around 500 days after intestinal transplant. These receptors came from a human patient who received an intestinal transplant, so some T cells may come from the graft donor. Each CDR3 is given with its conserved first and last residue. Each record gives: D gene, V gene, clone size, J gene, CDR3 protein, CDR3 DNA. The D gene is left open where the match is weak. Rows may omit the clone size; those that give it use once, few, many or a size class.

-	TRBV6-4	-	TRBJ1-6	CASSDSTNSPLHF	TGTGCCAGCAGTGACTCGACAAATTCACCCCTCCACTTT
-	TRBV11-2	-	TRBJ1-2	CASSSFPRRSYGYTF	TGTGCCAGCAGCAGCTTCCCAAGAAGATCCTATGGCTACACCTTC
-	TRBV5-4	few	TRBJ2-5	CASSFLKLETQYF	TGTGCCAGCAGCTTCCTGAAGTTGGAGACCCAGTACTTC
TRBD2	TRBV5-5	-	TRBJ2-3	CASSLGGHRLAATDTQYF	TGTGCCAGCAGCTTGGGTGGACACAGGCTAGCGGCCACAGATACGCAGTATTTT
-	TRBV6-6	-	TRBJ1-5	CASSSHQPQHF	TGTGCCAGCAGTTCCCATCAGCCCCAGCATTTT
TRBD2	TRBV18	-	TRBJ2-7	CASSPWGSGRAKYEQYF	TGTGCCAGCTCACCATGGGGAAGCGGGAGGGCCAAGTACGAGCAGTACTTC
TRBD1	TRBV19	-	TRBJ2-5	CASSGTDKETQYF	TGTGCCAGTTCCGGGACAGACAAAGAGACCCAGTACTTC
-	TRBV6-1	-	TRBJ2-3	CASVGDPTGADTQYF	TGTGCCAGCGTAGGGGACCCGACGGGGGCAGATACGCAGTATTTT
TRBD1	TRBV5-6	-	TRBJ2-5	CASSPGGQGWVVTQYF	TGTGCCAGCAGCCCAGGAGGACAGGGGTGGGTTGTGACCCAGTACTTC
-	TRBV2	-	TRBJ1-2	CASRLMDSFYGYTF	TGTGCCAGCAGACTCATGGACAGCTTCTATGGCTACACCTTC
-	TRBV5-6	-	TRBJ1-5	CASSLERESGPQHF	TGTGCCAGCAGCTTGGAGAGGGAGTCGGGGCCCCAGCATTTT
TRBD2	TRBV29-1	-	TRBJ2-3	CSVEGYRLAGEDTQYF	TGCAGCGTTGAAGGGTATCGACTAGCGGGAGAGGATACGCAGTATTTT
TRBD2	TRBV5-1	-	TRBJ2-3	CASSRLAGGDTQYF	TGCGCCAGCAGCAGACTAGCGGGAGGGGATACGCAGTATTTT
TRBD2	TRBV6-6	-	TRBJ2-1	CASGIAGGEQFF	TGTGCCAGCGGAATAGCGGGAGGTGAGCAGTTCTTC
-	TRBV7-1	-	TRBJ1-1	CASSLQHHQGTEAFF	TGTGCCAGCAGCTTACAACACCACCAAGGCACTGAAGCTTTCTTT
-	TRBV5-1	-	TRBJ1-4	CASSLGSATNEKLFF	TGCGCCAGCAGCCTCGGATCTGCAACTAATGAAAAACTGTTTTTT
TRBD2	TRBV7-9	-	TRBJ2-1	CASTQWTSHNEQFF	TGTGCCAGCACCCAATGGACTAGTCACAATGAGCAGTTCTTC
TRBD2	TRBV4-1	-	TRBJ2-1	CASSQDRGTRVHEQFF	TGCGCCAGCAGCCAAGATCGGGGGACTAGGGTTCATGAGCAGTTCTTC
-	TRBV7-7	-	TRBJ2-5	CASSRDYQETQYF	TGTGCTAGCAGTAGGGACTACCAAGAGACCCAGTACTTC
TRBD2	TRBV18	-	TRBJ2-2	CASSPPMTSGDRELFF	TGTGCCAGCTCACCACCGATGACTAGCGGGGACCGGGAGCTGTTTTTT
-	TRBV11-2	once	TRBJ2-5	CASSLVALKETQYF	TGTGCCAGCAGCTTAGTCGCCCTCAAGGAGACCCAGTACTTC
TRBD1	TRBV27	-	TRBJ2-5	CASSLRDRGGETQYF	TGTGCCAGCAGTTTAAGGGACAGGGGAGGGGAGACCCAGTACTTC